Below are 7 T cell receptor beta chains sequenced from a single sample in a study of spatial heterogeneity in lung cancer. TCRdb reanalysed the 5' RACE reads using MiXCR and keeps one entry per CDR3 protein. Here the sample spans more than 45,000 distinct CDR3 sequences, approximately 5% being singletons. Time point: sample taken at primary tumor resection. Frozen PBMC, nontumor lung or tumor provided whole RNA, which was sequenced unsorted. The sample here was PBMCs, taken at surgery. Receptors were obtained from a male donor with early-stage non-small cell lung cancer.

The CDR3 DNA sequence: TGCAGTGCTCCCCTCCTGGACAGGGCGGGTCAGCCCCAGCATTTT. Its protein is CSAPLLDRAGQPQHF. The chain has TRBV20-1 and TRBJ1-5; 8 positions match TRBD1. V was clipped by 5 bases and J by 6 bases; unmatched bases: 12. Germline lookup yields CDR1 DFQATT and CDR2 SNEGSKA (reference sequence). CDR3 length: 15 amino acids.

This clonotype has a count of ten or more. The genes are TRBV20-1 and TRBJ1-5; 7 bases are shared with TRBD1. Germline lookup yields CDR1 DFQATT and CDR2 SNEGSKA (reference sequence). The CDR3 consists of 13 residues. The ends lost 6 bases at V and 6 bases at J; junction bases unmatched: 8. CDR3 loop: CSALDRVGQPQHF. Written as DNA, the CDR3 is TGCAGTGCCTTAGACAGGGTTGGTCAGCCCCAGCATTTT.

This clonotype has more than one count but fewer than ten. The chain's CDR3 is CASSFGLDGTDTQYF. Written as DNA, the CDR3 is TGTGCCAGCAGCTTCGGACTAGACGGCACAGATACGCAGTATTTT. The V and J genes are TRBV7-6 and TRBJ2-3, with 7 bases that match TRBD2. V shed 3 bases, J shed 1 base, and the junction held 4 bases outside the gene matches. Germline lookup yields CDR1 SGHVS and CDR2 FNYEAQ. The CDR3 extends over 15 amino acids.

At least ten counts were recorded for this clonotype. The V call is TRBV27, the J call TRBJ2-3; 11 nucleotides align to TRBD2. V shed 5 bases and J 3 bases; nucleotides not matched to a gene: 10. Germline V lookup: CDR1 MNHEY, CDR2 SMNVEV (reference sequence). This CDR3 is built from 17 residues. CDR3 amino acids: CASSRLELAGVTDTQYF. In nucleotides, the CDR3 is TGTGCCAGCAGTCGCCTTGAACTAGCGGGAGTGACAGATACGCAGTATTTT.

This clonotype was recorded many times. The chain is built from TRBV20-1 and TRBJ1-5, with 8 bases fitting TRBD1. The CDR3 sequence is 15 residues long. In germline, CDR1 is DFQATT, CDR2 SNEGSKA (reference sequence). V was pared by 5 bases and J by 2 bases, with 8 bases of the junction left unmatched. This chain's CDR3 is CSAPRQGTGNQPQHF. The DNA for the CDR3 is TGCAGTGCTCCTCGACAGGGGACCGGCAATCAGCCCCAGCATTTT.

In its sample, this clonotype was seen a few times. The CDR3 DNA reads as TGTGCCAGCAGTGATCGTAGCGGGGGGGCCGGTGAGCAGTTCTTC. Protein: CASSDRSGGAGEQFF. V is TRBV25-1 and J is TRBJ2-1, with 11 bases matching TRBD2. After removal of 3 bases from V and 9 bases from J, the junction contained 7 bases not matched to a gene. The germline V gene encodes CDR1 MGHDK and CDR2 SYGVNS. CDR3 length equals 15 residues.

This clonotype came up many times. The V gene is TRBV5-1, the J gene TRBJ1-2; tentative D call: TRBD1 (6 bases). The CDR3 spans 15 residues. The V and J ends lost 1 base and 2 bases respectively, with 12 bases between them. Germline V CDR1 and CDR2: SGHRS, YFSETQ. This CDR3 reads CASSLRGGANYGYTF. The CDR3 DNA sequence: TGCGCCAGCAGCTTGAGAGGGGGTGCGAACTATGGCTACACCTTC.